This T cell receptor beta chain stems from a study of shared clonotypes between healthy human individuals. Overall study results and limits: Sorted-subset samples were not fully sequenced, rarefaction indicated. Clonotypes shared by all four donors outscored non-shared clonotypes in generation probability.

Regarding this clone: Its antigen is not identified.

Some 30,000 T cell genomes, or roughly 200 ng DNA, went into the sorted-subset replicate PCRs. Sequencing used immunoSEQ multiplex PCR; TCRdb keeps in-frame clones, though not all of them. Here the sample spans a few million clones, 95% being singletons. V lost 0 bases to trimming and J lost 12 bases, with 9 bases between them. Germline CDR1 SQVTM, CDR2 ANQGSEA. This CDR3 spans 11 amino acids. The receptor was isolated from a man between 18 and 29 years old in good health. Sequencing input: naive CD4+ T cells sorted from blood. Subset described: CD45RA+ positively selected. The chain employs TRBV29-1 and TRBJ2-1, with D perhaps TRBD1 or TRBD2 (5 bases each). CDR3 region: CSVEDRGTQFF. The CDR3 DNA reads TGCAGCGTTGAAGATCGAGGGACGCAGTTCTTC.